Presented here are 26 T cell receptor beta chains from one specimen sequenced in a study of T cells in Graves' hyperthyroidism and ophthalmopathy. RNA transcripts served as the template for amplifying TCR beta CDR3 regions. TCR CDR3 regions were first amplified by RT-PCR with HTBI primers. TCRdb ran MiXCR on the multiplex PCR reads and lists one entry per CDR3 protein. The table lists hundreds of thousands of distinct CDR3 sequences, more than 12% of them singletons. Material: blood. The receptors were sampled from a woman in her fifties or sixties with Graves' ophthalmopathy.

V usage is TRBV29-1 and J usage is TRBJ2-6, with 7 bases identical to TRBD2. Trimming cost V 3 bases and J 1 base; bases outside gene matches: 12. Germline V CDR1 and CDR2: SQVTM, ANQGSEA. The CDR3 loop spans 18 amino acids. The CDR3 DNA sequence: TGCAGCGTTGAGAGCCAAGCGGGAAAGGGGTCTGGGGCCAACGTCCTGACTTTC. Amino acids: CSVESQAGKGSGANVLTF.

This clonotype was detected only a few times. CDR3 loop: CASSIDGQLGTEAFF. The CDR3 bases are TGTGCCAGTAGTATAGATGGACAATTGGGGACTGAAGCTTTCTTT. The chain combines TRBV19 with TRBJ1-1; D may be TRBD1 (5 bases). V was cut by 0 bases and J by 5 bases, with 13 bases left in between. The CDR3 is made up of 15 amino acids. Germline V gene sequence: CDR1 LNHDA, CDR2 SQIVND (reference sequence).

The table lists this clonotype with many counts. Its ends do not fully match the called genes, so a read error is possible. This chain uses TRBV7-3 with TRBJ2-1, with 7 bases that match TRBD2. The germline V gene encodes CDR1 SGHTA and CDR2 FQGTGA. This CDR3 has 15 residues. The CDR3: CASSFIAGDANGQFF. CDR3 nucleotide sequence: TGTGCCAGCAGCTTTATTGCGGGAGACGCAAATGGGCAGTTCTTC.

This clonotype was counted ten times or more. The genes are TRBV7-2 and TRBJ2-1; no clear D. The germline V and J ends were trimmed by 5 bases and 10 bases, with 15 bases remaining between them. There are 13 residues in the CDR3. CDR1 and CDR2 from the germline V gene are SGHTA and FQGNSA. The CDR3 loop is CASSPDTGSEQFF. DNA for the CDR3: TGTGCCAGCAGCCCTGACACGGGCTCGGAGCAGTTCTTC.

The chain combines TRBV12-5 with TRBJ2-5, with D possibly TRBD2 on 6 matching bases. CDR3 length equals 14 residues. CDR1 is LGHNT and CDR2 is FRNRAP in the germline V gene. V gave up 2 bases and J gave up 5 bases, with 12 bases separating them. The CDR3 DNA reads TGTGCTAGTGGTTTGACCCGGGACTTCGAGACCCAGTACTTC. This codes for CASGLTRDFETQYF.

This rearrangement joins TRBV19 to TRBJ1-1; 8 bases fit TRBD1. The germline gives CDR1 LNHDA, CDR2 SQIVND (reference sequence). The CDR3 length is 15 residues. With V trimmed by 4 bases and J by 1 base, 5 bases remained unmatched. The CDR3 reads CASSKRQGTNTEAFF. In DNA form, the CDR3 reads TGTGCCAGTAGTAAAAGACAGGGGACGAACACTGAAGCTTTCTTT.

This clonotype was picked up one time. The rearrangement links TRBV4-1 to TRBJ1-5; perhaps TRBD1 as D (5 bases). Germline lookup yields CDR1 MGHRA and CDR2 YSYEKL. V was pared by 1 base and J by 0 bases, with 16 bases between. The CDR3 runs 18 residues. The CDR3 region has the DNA TGCGCCAGCAGCCAAGCTGGAGGGAGGGGCTCTAGCAATCAGCCCCAGCATTTT. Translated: CASSQAGGRGSSNQPQHF.

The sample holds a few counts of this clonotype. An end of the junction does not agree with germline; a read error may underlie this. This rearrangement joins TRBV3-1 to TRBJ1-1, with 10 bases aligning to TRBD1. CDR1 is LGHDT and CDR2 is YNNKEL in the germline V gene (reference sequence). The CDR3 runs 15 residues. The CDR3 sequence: CAGSRSGQGEAEAFF. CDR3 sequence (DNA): TGTGCCGGCAGCCGGAGCGGACAGGGGGAAGCTGAAGCTTTCTTT. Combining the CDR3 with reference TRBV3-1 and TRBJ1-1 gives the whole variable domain DTAVSQTPKYLVTQMGNDKSIKCEQNLGHDTMYWYKQDSKKFLKIMFSYNNKELIINETVPNRFSPKSPDKAHLNLHINSLELGDSAVYFCAGSRSGQGEAEAFFGQGTRLTVV.

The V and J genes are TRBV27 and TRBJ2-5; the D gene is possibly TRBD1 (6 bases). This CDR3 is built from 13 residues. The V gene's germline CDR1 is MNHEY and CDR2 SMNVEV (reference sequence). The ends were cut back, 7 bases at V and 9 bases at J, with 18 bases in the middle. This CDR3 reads CASKPTSTGSQYF. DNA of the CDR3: TGTGCCAGCAAACCAACATCGACAGGCTCCCAGTACTTC.

The CDR3 loop reads CASSHGQGANNQPQHF. DNA of the CDR3: TGTGCCAGCAGCCACGGACAGGGGGCTAACAATCAGCCCCAGCATTTT. The chain is built from TRBV12-3 or TRBV12-4 and TRBJ1-5, with 11 bases lining up with TRBD1. Trimming took 6 bases from V and 3 from J; bases not matched to a gene: 7. This CDR3 is 16 amino acids long.

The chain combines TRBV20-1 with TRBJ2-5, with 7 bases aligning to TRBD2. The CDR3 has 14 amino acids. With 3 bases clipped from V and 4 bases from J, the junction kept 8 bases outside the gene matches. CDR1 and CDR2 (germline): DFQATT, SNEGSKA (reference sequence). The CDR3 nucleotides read TGCAGTGCTAGGGGGGGGAGGGCCGGAGAGACCCAGTACTTC. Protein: CSARGGRAGETQYF.

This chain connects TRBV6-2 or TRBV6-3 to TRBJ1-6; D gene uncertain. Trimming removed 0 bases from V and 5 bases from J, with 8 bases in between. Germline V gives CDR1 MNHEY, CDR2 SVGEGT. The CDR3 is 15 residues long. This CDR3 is CASSYSAVNNSPLHF. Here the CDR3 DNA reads TGTGCCAGCAGTTACTCGGCAGTAAATAATTCACCCCTCCACTTT.

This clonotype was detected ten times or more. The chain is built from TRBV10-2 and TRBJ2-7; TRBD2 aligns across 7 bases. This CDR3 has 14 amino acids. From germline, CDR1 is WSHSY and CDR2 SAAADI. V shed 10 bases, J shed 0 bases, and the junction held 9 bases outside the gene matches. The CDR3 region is CATHKGLHSYEQYF. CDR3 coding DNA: TGCGCCACCCATAAGGGACTACACTCCTACGAGCAGTACTTC.

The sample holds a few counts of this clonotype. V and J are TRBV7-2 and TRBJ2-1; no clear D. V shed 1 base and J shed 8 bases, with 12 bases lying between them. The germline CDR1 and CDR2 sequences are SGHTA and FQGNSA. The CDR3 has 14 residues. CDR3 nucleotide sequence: TGTGCCAGCAGCTTAGGTGGCAAGCCTTATGAGCAGTTCTTC. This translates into CASSLGGKPYEQFF.

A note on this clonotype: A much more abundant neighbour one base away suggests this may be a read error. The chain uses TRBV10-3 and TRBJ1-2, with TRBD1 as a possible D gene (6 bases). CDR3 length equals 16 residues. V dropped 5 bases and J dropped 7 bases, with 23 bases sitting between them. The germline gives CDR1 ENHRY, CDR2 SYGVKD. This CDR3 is CAISSTTGALSSGYTF. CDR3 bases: TGTGCCATCAGTTCAACGACAGGAGCTCTCTCGAGTGGCTACACCTTC.

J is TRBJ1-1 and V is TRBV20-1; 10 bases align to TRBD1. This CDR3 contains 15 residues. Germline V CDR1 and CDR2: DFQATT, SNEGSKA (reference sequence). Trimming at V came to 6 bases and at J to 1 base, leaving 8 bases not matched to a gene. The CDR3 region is CSALDRGRSNTEAFF. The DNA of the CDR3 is TGCAGTGCCCTAGACAGGGGGCGATCGAACACTGAAGCTTTCTTT.

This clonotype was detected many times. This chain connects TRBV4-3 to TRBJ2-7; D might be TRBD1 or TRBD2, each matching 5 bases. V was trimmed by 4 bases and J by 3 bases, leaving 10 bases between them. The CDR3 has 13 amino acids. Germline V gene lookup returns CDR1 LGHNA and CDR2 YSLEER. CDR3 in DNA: TGCGCCAGCAGCCGGGACCACAACTACGAGCAGTACTTC. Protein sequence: CASSRDHNYEQYF.

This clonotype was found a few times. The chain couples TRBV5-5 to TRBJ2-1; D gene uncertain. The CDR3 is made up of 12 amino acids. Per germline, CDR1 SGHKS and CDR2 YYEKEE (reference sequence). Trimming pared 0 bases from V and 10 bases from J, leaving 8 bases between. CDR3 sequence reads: CASSLADGEQFF. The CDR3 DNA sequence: TGTGCCAGCAGCTTGGCCGACGGAGAGCAGTTCTTC. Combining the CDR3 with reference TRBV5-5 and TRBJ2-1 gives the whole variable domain DAGVTQSPTHLIKTRGQQVTLRCSPISGHKSVSWYQQVLGQGPQFIFQYYEKEERGRGNFPDRFSARQFPNYSSELNVNALLLGDSALYLCASSLADGEQFFGPGTRLTVL.

The CDR3 nucleotides are TGTGCCAGCAACCCTAGCGGGAGGGGGATTCAGTTCTTC. Protein: CASNPSGRGIQFF. This sequence joins TRBV14 and TRBJ2-4; 12 bases line up with TRBD2. The J call may be mistaken, given a closer DNA end match to TRBJ2-1. The CDR3 consists of 13 residues. CDR1 and CDR2 (germline): SGHDN, FVKESK.

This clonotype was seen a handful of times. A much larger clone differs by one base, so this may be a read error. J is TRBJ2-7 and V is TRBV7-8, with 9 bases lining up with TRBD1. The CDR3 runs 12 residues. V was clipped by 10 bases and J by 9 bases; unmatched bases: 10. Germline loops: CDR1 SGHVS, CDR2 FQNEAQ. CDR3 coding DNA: TGTGCCACGGGACAGGGCTCGAGGGGGCAGTACTTC. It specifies CATGQGSRGQYF.

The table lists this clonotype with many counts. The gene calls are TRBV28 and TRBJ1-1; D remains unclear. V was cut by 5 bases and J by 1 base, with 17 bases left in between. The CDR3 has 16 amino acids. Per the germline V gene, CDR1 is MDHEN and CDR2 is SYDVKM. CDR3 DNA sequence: TGTGCCAGCAGTCCCATTGTGGGCCTCGGGAACACTGAAGCTTTCTTT. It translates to CASSPIVGLGNTEAFF. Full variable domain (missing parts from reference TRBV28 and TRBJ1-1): DVKVTQSSRYLVKRTGEKVFLECVQDMDHENMFWYRQDPGLGLRLIYFSYDVKMKEKGDIPEGYSVSREKKERFSLILESASTNQTSMYLCASSPIVGLGNTEAFFGQGTRLTVV.

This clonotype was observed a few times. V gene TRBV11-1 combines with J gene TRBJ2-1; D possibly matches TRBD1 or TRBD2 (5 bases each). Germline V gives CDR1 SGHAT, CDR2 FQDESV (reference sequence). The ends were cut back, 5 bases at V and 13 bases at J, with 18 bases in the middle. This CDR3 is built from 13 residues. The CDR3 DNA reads TGTGCCAGCAGCCTAACCGGGGCTAGGGTACAGTTCTTC. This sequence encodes CASSLTGARVQFF.

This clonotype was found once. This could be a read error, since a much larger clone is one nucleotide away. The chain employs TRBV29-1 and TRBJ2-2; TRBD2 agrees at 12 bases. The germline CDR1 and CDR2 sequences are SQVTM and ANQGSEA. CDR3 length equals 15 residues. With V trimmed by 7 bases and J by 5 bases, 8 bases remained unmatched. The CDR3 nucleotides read TGCAGCGCCCCGACTAGCGGGAGTGGGACCGGGGAGCTGTTTTTT. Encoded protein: CSAPTSGSGTGELFF.

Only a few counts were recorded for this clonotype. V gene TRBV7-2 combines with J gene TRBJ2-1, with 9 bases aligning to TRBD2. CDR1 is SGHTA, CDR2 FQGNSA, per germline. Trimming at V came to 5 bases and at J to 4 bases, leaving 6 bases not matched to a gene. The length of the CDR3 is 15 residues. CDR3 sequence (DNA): TGTGCCAGCAGCCAAAGGACTAGCGATTACAATGAGCAGTTCTTC. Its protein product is CASSQRTSDYNEQFF.

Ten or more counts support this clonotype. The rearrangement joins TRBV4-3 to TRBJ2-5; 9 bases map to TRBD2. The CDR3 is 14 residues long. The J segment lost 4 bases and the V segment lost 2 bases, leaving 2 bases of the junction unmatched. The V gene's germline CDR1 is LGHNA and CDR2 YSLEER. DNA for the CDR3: TGCGCCAGCAGCCAACTAGCGGGATTAGAGACCCAGTACTTC. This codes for CASSQLAGLETQYF.

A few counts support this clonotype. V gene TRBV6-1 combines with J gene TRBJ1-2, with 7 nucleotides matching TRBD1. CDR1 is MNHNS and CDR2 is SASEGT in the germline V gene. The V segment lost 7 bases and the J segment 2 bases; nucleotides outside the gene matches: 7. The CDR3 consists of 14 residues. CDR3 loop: CASKRDSLNYGYTF. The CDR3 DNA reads TGTGCCAGCAAGAGGGACAGCTTAAACTATGGCTACACCTTC.